This TCR beta chain is drawn from a study of blood T cell repertoires in COVID-19. V dropped 2 bases and J dropped 7 bases, with 13 bases sitting between them. The CDR3 sequence is 15 residues long. The germline V gene encodes CDR1 SGHNT and CDR2 YYREEE (reference sequence). Generated by immunoSEQ multiplex PCR, the TCRdb table keeps only in-frame clones and is missing some. The sample contains 55,000 to 65,000 clones, roughly 91% of which appear only once. What was sequenced was peripheral blood. This TCR came from a human donor in a cohort sampled during active COVID-19. The chain couples TRBV5-4 to TRBJ1-6; a weak D match, TRBD1 (6 bases). CDR3 region: CASSFRQGTNSPLHF. Here the CDR3 DNA reads TGTGCCAGCAGCTTTCGTCAGGGGACGAATTCACCCCTCCACTTT.